The 14 T cell receptor beta chains below all came from one sample that was sequenced in a study of spatial heterogeneity in lung cancer. Study results and limitations: Mutation tallies in tumors tracked expanded intratumoral alpha and beta TCR counts.

TCRdb re-called the 5' RACE reads with MiXCR, one entry per CDR3 protein. The table lists approximately 12,000 distinct CDR3 sequences, 9.5% to 13% of them singletons, with approximately 12% in the top ten. Time point defined: sample taken at primary tumor resection. These TCRs are of unknown antigen specificity. The sample in question was lung tumor tissue, obtained at surgery. Source of these receptors: a female donor with early-stage non-small cell lung cancer.

This clonotype was seen ten or more times. CDR3 bases: TGTGCCAGCAGTGGAGAAACAAAGTCGACAGAATCAAGGGGCCGATATGGCTACACCTTC. Amino acids: CASSGETKSTESRGRYGYTF. V is TRBV25-1 and J is TRBJ1-2, with D possibly being TRBD1 (5 bases). Looked up from germline, CDR1 is MGHDK and CDR2 is SYGVNS. Trimming took off 4 bases at V and 5 bases at J, with 32 bases between the two ends. The CDR3 is 20 residues long.

This clonotype was seen only a few times. The gene calls are TRBV20-1 and TRBJ2-7, with D maybe TRBD2 (6 bases). V lost 1 base to trimming and J lost 3 bases, with 13 bases between them. There are 14 residues in the CDR3. Germline lookup yields CDR1 DFQATT and CDR2 SNEGSKA (reference sequence). CDR3 sequence: CSARGVAVHYEQYF. The CDR3 nucleotides are TGCAGTGCTAGAGGGGTAGCGGTCCACTACGAGCAGTACTTC.

This clonotype is judged medium-sized (0.01 to 0.1%). J is TRBJ1-1 and V is TRBV7-9; D uncertain. V shed 1 base and J shed 5 bases, with 8 bases lying between them. The germline CDR1 and CDR2 sequences are SEHNR and FQNEAQ (reference sequence). CDR3 length: 13 residues. CDR3 nucleotide sequence: TGTGCCAGCAGCTTAGATTCACGGACTGAAGCTTTCTTT. Translated: CASSLDSRTEAFF.

Relative to its sample, this clonotype is medium-sized. The chain combines TRBV7-6 with TRBJ1-2, with unresolved D. V gave up 2 bases and J gave up 3 bases, with 7 bases separating them. The CDR3 runs to 13 residues. Germline CDR1 and CDR2: SGHVS and FNYEAQ. CDR3 bases: TGTGCCAGCAGCTTAAACCCATACTATGGCTACACCTTC. It is translated as CASSLNPYYGYTF.

By sample fraction, this clonotype is large. V gene TRBV6-5 combines with J gene TRBJ1-1; weak D call: TRBD1 (6 bases). Germline V lookup: CDR1 MNHEY, CDR2 SVGAGI. Trimming removed 4 bases at V and 7 bases at J, with 19 bases between. The length of the CDR3 is 15 residues. The CDR3 nucleotides read TGTGCCAGCAGTTTCCTTCAGGGGCGTCGAGGTGAAGCTTTCTTT. This encodes CASSFLQGRRGEAFF.

Comments on this clonotype: A read error may produce the germline difference seen at one junction end. J is TRBJ2-1 and V is TRBV4-2, with 8 nucleotides matching TRBD2. The CDR3 length is 15 residues. Germline-derived CDR1 and CDR2 are LGHNA and YNFKEQ. CDR3 sequence reads: CANSQDNRGGNEQFF. As DNA, the CDR3 is TGTGCCAACAGCCAGGATAACCGGGGGGGCAATGAGCAGTTCTTC.

This clonotype was seen more than once but under ten times. V gene TRBV4-1 combines with J gene TRBJ2-1; D is perhaps TRBD2 (5 bases). Trimming left V 4 bases short and J 1 base short, with 14 bases between. The CDR3 is 16 residues long. The germline CDR1 and CDR2 sequences are MGHRA and YSYEKL. The CDR3 loop reads CASSPPGVGSYNEQFF. For the CDR3, the DNA is TGCGCCAGCAGCCCCCCCGGGGTGGGGTCCTACAATGAGCAGTTCTTC.

This clonotype was counted only a few times. CDR3 nucleotide sequence: TGTGCCAGCGGCCTGACAGGGGGTTATGAAAAACTGTTTTTT. Amino acid sequence: CASGLTGGYEKLFF. The rearrangement uses TRBV6-5 and TRBJ1-4; 9 bases are shared with TRBD1. Losses at the gene ends were 8 bases for V and 6 bases for J; bases not matched to a gene: 7. The CDR3 is 14 amino acids. Germline V lookup: CDR1 MNHEY, CDR2 SVGAGI.

In its sample, this clonotype is medium-sized. The V gene is TRBV7-9, the J gene TRBJ1-5; D ambiguous. Germline values: CDR1 SEHNR, CDR2 FQNEAQ (reference sequence). The CDR3 runs to 13 residues. The V and J ends lost 6 bases and 3 bases respectively, with 9 bases between them. The CDR3 DNA sequence: TGTGCCAGCAGGGCCGACTTCAATCAGCCCCAGCATTTT. Its translation: CASRADFNQPQHF.

The table lists this clonotype with a few counts. V is TRBV6-2 or TRBV6-3 and J is TRBJ2-2; TRBD2 aligns across 9 bases. The germline CDR1 and CDR2 sequences are MNHEY and SVGEGT. After removal of 5 bases from V and 3 bases from J, the junction contained 4 bases not matched to a gene. The CDR3 extends over 15 amino acids. For the CDR3, the DNA is TGTGCCAGCAGTCTTAGCGGGAGCGACACCGGGGAGCTGTTTTTT. This gives the protein CASSLSGSDTGELFF.

This clonotype is medium-sized. The rearrangement uses TRBV15 and TRBJ1-6, with D unresolved. V shed 4 bases and J shed 6 bases, with 10 bases lying between them. CDR3 length: 14 amino acids. Germline V gene data show CDR1 as LNHNV and CDR2 as YYDKDF (reference sequence). The CDR3 DNA sequence: TGTGCCACCAGCATACAGAGTTCTAATTCACCCCTCCACTTT. Translating gives CATSIQSSNSPLHF.

Within the sample, this clonotype is medium-sized (0.01 to 0.1%). This chain uses TRBV6-5 with TRBJ2-3, with D perhaps TRBD2 (6 bases). V was cut by 6 bases and J by 8 bases, with 15 bases left in between. CDR3 length: 13 residues. CDR1 and CDR2 (germline): MNHEY, SVGAGI. The CDR3 DNA reads TGTGCCAGCAGCGAGCGGGCCCCCCGTACGCAGTATTTT. It translates to CASSERAPRTQYF.

This clonotype was detected a few times. CDR3 bases: TGTGCCAGCAGTTACGGCGAGGGAGGGTCTACCCCAGATACGCAGTATTTT. It yields the protein CASSYGEGGSTPDTQYF. This chain links TRBV6-2 or TRBV6-3 with TRBJ2-3, with 7 bases that match TRBD2. The germline CDR1 and CDR2 sequences are MNHEY and SVGEGT. Germline trimming cut 2 bases from V and 4 bases from J; bases unmatched to any gene: 12. This CDR3 spans 17 amino acids.

The rearrangement joins TRBV30 to TRBJ2-3; 10 bases agree with TRBD2. CDR1 is GTSNPN and CDR2 is SVGIG in the germline V gene (reference sequence). Trimming at V came to 1 base and at J to 1 base, leaving 5 bases not matched to a gene. The CDR3 length is 16 residues. The CDR3 protein is CAWSDSGRVRTDTQYF. The CDR3 coding sequence is TGTGCCTGGAGTGACAGCGGGAGGGTCCGCACAGATACGCAGTATTTT.